The rows below give T cell receptor beta chains drawn from one sample of a study of human T cells and chemical hapten exposure. One entry per CDR3 protein, called by TCRdb with MiXCR from the RACE reads. The sample lists a few hundred thousand distinct CDR3 sequences, nearly 6.5% occurring once. The sample here was whole blood, taken in connection with sensitization to the hapten diphenylcyclopropenone (DPC). The receptors originated from a woman younger than 30 with alopecia areata. Some clones in this sample may be carry-over from other donors' samples. The CDR3 runs from the conserved cysteine through the conserved F or W. The D gene is left open where the match is weak. Size is omitted from some rows. Given values are once, few, many or a class for expanded clones.

v_call,cdr3_length,clone_size,d_call,j_call,cdr3_aa,cdr3_nt
TRBV6-1,18,few,TRBD2,TRBJ2-1,CASSEIAGGFSSYNEQFF,TGTGCCAGCAGTGAAATAGCGGGGGGGTTTAGCTCCTACAATGAGCAGTTCTTC
TRBV6-2/TRBV6-3,14,.,TRBD1,TRBJ2-1,CASSGQDSYNEQFF,TGTGCCAGCTCGGGACAGGACTCCTACAATGAGCAGTTCTTC
TRBV5-4,14,.,.,TRBJ2-7,CASSLGSFPDEQYF,TGTGCCAGCAGCTTGGGTTCTTTCCCAGACGAGCAGTACTTC
TRBV18,16,few,.,TRBJ1-3,CASSPVEAVSGNTIYF,TGTGCCAGCTCACCGGTAGAAGCAGTCTCTGGAAACACCATATATTTT
TRBV28,14,.,.,TRBJ1-2,CASREYGTLYGYTF,TGTGCCAGCAGAGAGTACGGGACTCTCTATGGCTACACCTTC
TRBV29-1,13,few,TRBD1,TRBJ1-1,CSVETGLNTEAFF,TGCAGCGTTGAGACAGGGTTGAACACTGAAGCTTTCTTT
TRBV7-9,11,few,.,TRBJ1-4,CASSPDEKLFF,TGTGCCAGCAGTCCTGATGAAAAACTGTTTTTT
TRBV10-3,14,few,TRBD1,TRBJ1-1,CAISSAGGATEAFF,TGTGCCATCAGTTCGGCAGGGGGAGCCACTGAAGCTTTCTTT
TRBV4-3,15,few,.,TRBJ2-3,CASSQGTTGTDTQYF,TGCGCCAGCAGCCAAGGGACGACTGGGACAGATACGCAGTATTTT
TRBV9,16,.,TRBD2,TRBJ2-7,CASSVGSSGGAYEQYF,TGTGCCAGCAGCGTAGGGTCAAGCGGGGGAGCCTACGAGCAGTACTTC
TRBV4-2,16,many,.,TRBJ1-5,CASSQDGEYSNQPQHF,TGTGCCAGCAGCCAAGACGGGGAGTATAGCAATCAGCCCCAGCATTTT
TRBV25-1,14,many,TRBD1,TRBJ1-4,CASSESGTGWKLFF,TGTGCCAGCAGTGAATCCGGGACAGGATGGAAACTGTTTTTT
TRBV4-3,19,few,TRBD2,TRBJ2-6,CASSQALSGVRSGANVLTF,TGCGCCAGCAGCCAGGCTCTTAGCGGGGTTCGCTCTGGGGCCAACGTCCTGACTTTC
TRBV5-1,15,.,.,TRBJ2-1,CASSLGESSYNEQFF,TGCGCCAGCAGCTTGGGGGAAAGCTCCTACAATGAGCAGTTCTTC
TRBV12-3/TRBV12-4,11,.,.,TRBJ2-1,CASTIAYEQFF,TGTGCCAGCACCATAGCCTATGAGCAGTTCTTC
TRBV12-3/TRBV12-4,15,many,TRBD1,TRBJ1-4,CASSLFQGASEKLFF,TGTGCCAGCAGTTTATTCCAGGGGGCTAGCGAAAAACTGTTTTTT
TRBV7-2,16,few,TRBD1,TRBJ1-5,CASSFTGQTFKGPQHF,TGTGCCAGCAGCTTTACGGGACAGACCTTCAAGGGGCCCCAGCATTTT
TRBV3-1,20,many,.,TRBJ1-6,CASSQERMEEGIAINSPLHF,TGTGCCAGCAGCCAAGAACGAATGGAGGAGGGGATTGCCATCAATTCACCCCTCCACTTT
TRBV14,14,.,.,TRBJ1-2,CASSQVGFHYGYTF,TGTGCCAGCAGCCAAGTAGGATTCCACTATGGCTACACCTTC
TRBV11-2,14,.,.,TRBJ2-7,CASSSLRRRGEQYF,TGTGCCAGCAGCTCACTCCGACGGAGGGGCGAGCAGTACTTC
TRBV19,16,.,TRBD1,TRBJ2-2,CASSTLPGQGTGELFF,TGTGCCAGTAGTACCCTCCCGGGACAGGGGACCGGGGAGCTGTTTTTT
TRBV4-2,13,few,.,TRBJ2-7,CASSQDGPYEQYF,TGTGCCAGCAGCCAAGACGGGCCCTACGAGCAGTACTTC
TRBV6-1,15,many,.,TRBJ2-1,CASRAWGASYNEQFF,TGTGCCAGCAGAGCTTGGGGGGCCTCCTACAATGAGCAGTTCTTC
TRBV29-1,13,many,.,TRBJ2-3,CSVGQVLTDTQYF,TGCAGCGTTGGACAGGTTCTCACAGATACGCAGTATTTT
TRBV20-1,12,.,TRBD1,TRBJ2-7,CSAFDRGYEQYF,TGCAGTGCTTTTGACAGGGGGTACGAGCAGTACTTC
TRBV12-3/TRBV12-4,14,few,TRBD1,TRBJ2-1,CASSKQGQGNEQFF,TGTGCCAGCAGTAAACAGGGGCAGGGGAATGAGCAGTTCTTC
TRBV28,15,few,TRBD1,TRBJ2-3,CASSFGDRSTDTQYF,TGTGCCAGCAGTTTCGGGGACAGGAGCACAGATACGCAGTATTTT
TRBV20-1,15,many,.,TRBJ1-2,CSASGWNAGDIGYTF,TGCAGTGCTAGCGGGTGGAATGCAGGGGATATTGGCTACACCTTC
TRBV20-1,13,many,.,TRBJ1-1,CSAQNQGNTEAFF,TGCAGTGCTCAGAATCAGGGGAACACTGAAGCTTTCTTT
TRBV12-3/TRBV12-4,14,.,.,TRBJ2-7,CASRAVGGSYEQYF,TGTGCCAGCAGGGCGGTGGGGGGCTCCTACGAGCAGTACTTC
TRBV7-9,16,.,TRBD1,TRBJ1-6,CASSRDRGDYNSPLHF,TGTGCCAGCAGCCGGGACAGGGGGGACTATAATTCACCCCTCCACTTT
TRBV4-3,15,.,.,TRBJ1-3,CASSQAVQAGNTIYF,TGCGCCAGCAGCCAAGCTGTGCAAGCGGGAAACACCATATATTTT
TRBV20-1,14,many,.,TRBJ1-4,CSARVPPGLEKLFF,TGCAGTGCTAGAGTACCCCCAGGACTTGAAAAACTGTTTTTT
TRBV6-2/TRBV6-3,11,many,.,TRBJ1-4,CASSSPGLLFF,TGTGCCAGCAGCTCGCCGGGACTACTGTTTTTT
TRBV12-3/TRBV12-4,15,many,.,TRBJ1-5,CASSPVGPRDQPQHF,TGTGCCAGCAGCCCAGTGGGGCCTCGGGATCAGCCCCAGCATTTT
TRBV4-1,16,many,TRBD2,TRBJ2-5,CASSQGLAGAQETQYF,TGCGCCAGCAGCCAAGGGCTAGCGGGGGCCCAAGAGACCCAGTACTTC
TRBV3-1,15,few,TRBD1,TRBJ2-5,CASSQDGDRQETQYF,TGTGCCAGCAGCCAAGACGGGGACAGACAAGAGACCCAGTACTTC
TRBV9,16,.,TRBD2,TRBJ2-1,CASSVGGTSGGNEQFF,TGTGCCAGCAGCGTAGGAGGGACTAGCGGGGGCAATGAGCAGTTCTTC
TRBV6-2/TRBV6-3,14,many,.,TRBJ2-1,CASSYSLEAGEQFF,TGTGCCAGCAGTTACTCTCTCGAGGCCGGTGAGCAGTTCTTC
TRBV29-1,14,many,.,TRBJ1-1,CSVGGLDKNTEAFF,TGCAGCGTTGGCGGCTTAGACAAGAACACTGAAGCTTTCTTT
TRBV4-2,16,.,.,TRBJ2-7,CASSNERSRIRGEQYF,TGTGCCAGCAGCAACGAGAGATCTCGAATAAGGGGCGAGCAGTACTTC
TRBV3-1,14,.,.,TRBJ2-7,CASSQDVSGYEQYF,TGTGCCAGCAGCCAAGACGTGAGTGGGTACGAGCAGTACTTC
TRBV28,14,few,.,TRBJ1-1,CASSFRPRNTEAFF,TGTGCCAGCAGTTTCAGGCCGAGGAACACTGAAGCTTTCTTT
TRBV21-1,17,many,.,TRBJ1-4,CASSLRWPHFRCEKLFF,TGTGCCAGCAGCCTGAGGTGGCCGCACTTTCGATGCGAAAAACTGTTTTTT
TRBV2,13,many,.,TRBJ1-5,CASSWTEWQPQHF,TGTGCCAGCAGTTGGACTGAATGGCAGCCCCAGCATTTT
TRBV5-4,14,many,.,TRBJ2-7,CASSPRTRPAKQYF,TGTGCCAGCAGTCCTCGCACCAGGCCTGCGAAGCAGTACTTC
TRBV9,15,few,.,TRBJ2-3,CASSVAGGGTDTQYF,TGTGCCAGCAGCGTAGCGGGGGGCGGCACAGATACGCAGTATTTT
TRBV20-1,14,many,TRBD2,TRBJ2-7,CSVIGTSGNYEQYF,TGCAGTGTCATCGGGACTAGCGGAAACTACGAGCAGTACTTC
TRBV10-2,13,few,.,TRBJ2-3,CASSDQGLPTQYF,TGCGCCAGCAGTGATCAGGGACTTCCTACGCAGTATTTT
TRBV6-5,14,.,TRBD1,TRBJ1-1,CASSYGTANTEAFF,TGTGCCAGCAGTTACGGGACAGCGAACACTGAAGCTTTCTTT
TRBV4-2,15,.,.,TRBJ2-4,CASSQESAEKNIQYF,TGTGCCAGCAGCCAAGAATCGGCAGAAAAAAACATTCAGTACTTC
TRBV7-8,15,many,TRBD2,TRBJ2-1,CASSFGGGAYNEQFF,TGTGCCAGCAGCTTTGGCGGGGGGGCCTACAATGAGCAGTTCTTC
TRBV27,14,.,.,TRBJ2-3,CASSFVGGEDTQYF,TGTGCCAGCAGTTTTGTAGGGGGGGAAGATACGCAGTATTTT
TRBV10-2,11,few,.,TRBJ1-6,CASSDGAWYDF,TGCGCCAGCAGTGACGGGGCGTGGTATGACTTT
TRBV3-1,14,many,.,TRBJ1-4,CASSQGYRNEKLFF,TGTGCCAGCAGCCAAGGGTACAGGAACGAAAAACTGTTTTTT
TRBV3-1,15,.,.,TRBJ2-3,CASSQEHFGSDTQYF,TGTGCCAGCAGCCAAGAACATTTCGGGTCAGATACGCAGTATTTT
TRBV5-1,14,.,.,TRBJ2-1,CASRSRGAYNEQFF,TGCGCCAGCAGGTCCCGGGGTGCTTACAATGAGCAGTTCTTC
TRBV14,13,many,.,TRBJ1-1,CASSKTRNTEAFF,TGTGCCAGCAGCAAAACAAGGAACACTGAAGCTTTCTTT
TRBV12-5,13,many,.,TRBJ1-2,CASGLHPGYGYTF,TGTGCTAGTGGTTTACACCCAGGGTATGGCTACACCTTC